Following are 27 T cell receptor beta chains from one sample sequenced in a study of cytomegalovirus exposure and HLA in healthy donors. 13 Jbeta primers and 60 Vbeta primers were used for the PCR. Only in-frame clones appear in the TCRdb table, and some are missing; sequencing was by immunoSEQ multiplex PCR. Of 130,000 or so clones listed, over 70% are singletons. The specimen sequenced was PBMCs. The source of these receptors is a woman aged 18-29 years in good health and CMV-seronegative.

This chain joins TRBV6-1 and TRBJ2-5, with 10 bases lining up with TRBD1. Losses at the gene ends were 3 bases for V and 10 bases for J; bases not matched to a gene: 14. This CDR3 region has 16 residues. The germline V gene has CDR1 MNHNS and CDR2 SASEGT. The DNA for the CDR3 is TGTGCCAGCAGTGACCGGGACAGGGGCCTGGTTGGGGACCAGTACTTC. This gives the protein CASSDRDRGLVGDQYF.

The V call is TRBV9, the J call TRBJ1-1; D gene uncertain. This CDR3 contains 13 residues. Germline assignment: CDR1 SGDLS and CDR2 YYNGEE. The germline V and J ends were trimmed by 4 bases and 0 bases, with 7 bases remaining between them. The chain's CDR3 is CASSLTMNTEAFF. The CDR3 region has the DNA TGTGCCAGCAGCCTAACCATGAACACTGAAGCTTTCTTT.

This chain links TRBV7-6 with TRBJ2-2; tentatively, D is TRBD2 (6 bases). The CDR3 length is 15 residues. The germline gives CDR1 SGHVS, CDR2 FNYEAQ. Trimming removed 5 bases at V and 9 bases at J, with 19 bases between. CDR3 coding DNA: TGTGCCAGCAGCCCTGCCAGCGGGCGTGTTCGGGAGCTGTTTTTT. Its protein is CASSPASGRVRELFF.

J is TRBJ1-1 and V is TRBV27; D is unclear. Trimming stripped 2 bases from V and 2 bases from J, with 18 bases between. Germline CDR1 is MNHEY and CDR2 is SMNVEV (reference sequence). The CDR3 runs 17 residues. The CDR3 reads CASSLRVRTGKNTEAFF. As DNA, the CDR3 is TGTGCCAGCAGTTTAAGGGTTCGGACGGGGAAAAACACTGAAGCTTTCTTT.

Here the CDR3 DNA reads TGCAGCGTTGATCGCGTCCCTCGGAACTATGGCTACACCTTC. This encodes CSVDRVPRNYGYTF. V gene TRBV29-1 combines with J gene TRBJ1-2; no reliable D call. The CDR3 is 14 residues long. V was pared by 3 bases and J by 2 bases, with 13 bases between. Germline values: CDR1 SQVTM, CDR2 ANQGSEA. The complete variable domain, with remaining parts taken from reference TRBV29-1 and TRBJ1-2, reads SAVISQKPSRDICQRGTSLTIQCQVDSQVTMMFWYRQQPGQSLTLIATANQGSEATYESGFVIDKFPISRPNLTFSTLTVSNMSPEDSSIYLCSVDRVPRNYGYTFGSGTRLTVV.

This clone was counted a single time. The chain joins TRBV23-1 to TRBJ2-5; 8 bases match TRBD2. TRBV23-1 belongs to the ORF category, with a function that is uncertain. V lost 3 bases and J lost 4; bases outside the gene matches: 7. The CDR3 consists of 15 residues. The CDR3, as DNA: TGCGCCAGCAGTCAGGAGGTCGGGAGGGGAGAGACCCAGTACTTC. It encodes CASSQEVGRGETQYF.

CDR3 bases: TGTGCCAGCAGAGTGGGGGGGGCCTACGAGCAGTACTTC. Its protein product is CASRVGGAYEQYF. The chain joins TRBV6-6 to TRBJ2-7; 7 positions agree with TRBD2. CDR3 length: 13 residues. Germline CDR1 MNHNY, CDR2 SVGAGI (reference sequence). J gave up 2 bases and V 6 bases, and 4 bases lay outside the gene matches.

This rearrangement joins TRBV6-1 to TRBJ1-4, with D perhaps matching TRBD1 (5 bases). V lost 2 bases, J lost 7 bases, and 11 bases lay in between. Germline CDR1 reads MNHNS; CDR2 reads SASEGT. This CDR3 is 14 amino acids long. The CDR3 DNA reads TGTGCCAGCAGTGAACAGGGATGGGGTGAAAAACTGTTTTTT. Amino acid sequence: CASSEQGWGEKLFF.

This chain links TRBV7-9 with TRBJ1-2, with D perhaps TRBD1 (5 bases). The CDR3 sequence is 16 residues long. Germline-derived CDR1 and CDR2 are SEHNR and FQNEAQ (reference sequence). V was clipped by 1 base and J by 4 bases, with 16 bases between them. CDR3 nucleotides: TGTGCCAGCAGCTTAGAAAGCCGTCAGGGTGGCTATGGCTACACCTTC. This gives the protein CASSLESRQGGYGYTF.

The chain carries TRBV9 and TRBJ2-3; 13 nucleotides align to TRBD2. This CDR3 comprises 16 residues. CDR1 and CDR2 from the germline V gene are SGDLS and YYNGEE. Losses at the gene ends were 4 bases for V and 4 bases for J; bases not matched to a gene: 6. The chain's CDR3 is CASSPGLAGVADTQYF. The CDR3 region has the DNA TGTGCCAGCAGCCCAGGACTAGCGGGAGTGGCAGATACGCAGTATTTT.

The chain is built from TRBV5-1 and TRBJ2-7, with a possible D match to TRBD1 (6 bases). Germline CDR1 and CDR2: SGHRS and YFSETQ. Trimming shortened V by 4 bases and J by 2 bases, and 16 bases separated the two germline ends. The CDR3 is 15 amino acids. CDR3 in amino acids: CASSPKDSPAYEQYF. The CDR3 DNA sequence: TGCGCCAGCAGCCCGAAGGACAGTCCGGCCTACGAGCAGTACTTC.

V usage is TRBV7-9 and J usage is TRBJ1-1; 8 bases are a match to TRBD1. V lost 3 bases to trimming and J lost 5 bases; unmatched junction nucleotides: 5. This CDR3 is built from 14 residues. The germline V gene has CDR1 SEHNR and CDR2 FQNEAQ (reference sequence). The CDR3: CASSLTGEGTEAFF. The CDR3 coding sequence is TGTGCCAGCAGCTTGACAGGGGAGGGGACTGAAGCTTTCTTT.

The genes are TRBV30 and TRBJ2-7; 7 nucleotides align to TRBD1. The germline V gene encodes CDR1 GTSNPN and CDR2 SVGIG (reference sequence). The junction had 5 bases not matched to a gene; V was cut back by 3 bases and J by 0 bases. This CDR3 comprises 14 residues. The CDR3 sequence: CAWSRTGLSYEQYF. The CDR3 DNA sequence: TGTGCCTGGAGCCGGACAGGACTCTCCTACGAGCAGTACTTC.

The chain carries TRBV29-1 and TRBJ2-1, with 14 bases identical to TRBD2. Germline loops: CDR1 SQVTM, CDR2 ANQGSEA. V gave up 5 bases and J gave up 8 bases; unmatched junction bases: 11. The CDR3 length is 16 residues. The CDR3 bases are TGCAGCGTTTCGACGACTAGCGGGAGGGCCATTGATGAGCAGTTCTTC. It translates to CSVSTTSGRAIDEQFF.

The genes are TRBV29-1 and TRBJ2-3; tentative D call: TRBD2 (5 bases). V gave up 4 bases and J gave up 1 base, with 12 bases separating them. The CDR3 loop spans 14 amino acids. CDR1 is SQVTM and CDR2 is ANQGSEA in the germline V gene. In DNA form, the CDR3 reads TGCAGCGTTGCGGCTAGCAGAGGCACAGATACGCAGTATTTT. This encodes CSVAASRGTDTQYF.

The V call is TRBV30, the J call TRBJ2-1; no firm D call. The CDR3 is 12 amino acids. Germline assignment: CDR1 GTSNPN and CDR2 SVGIG (reference sequence). Trimming left V 0 bases short and J 7 bases short, with 7 bases between. CDR3 sequence (DNA): TGTGCCTGGAGTGTCGTCAGGAATGAGCAGTTCTTC. This encodes CAWSVVRNEQFF.

The chain employs TRBV30 and TRBJ1-2; the D gene is possibly TRBD1 (5 bases). Germline lookup yields CDR1 GTSNPN and CDR2 SVGIG (reference sequence). V was clipped by 4 bases and J by 2 bases, with 8 bases between them. The CDR3 sequence is 12 residues long. CDR3 sequence reads: CAWTGSNYGYTF. The CDR3, as DNA: TGTGCCTGGACAGGGTCCAACTATGGCTACACCTTC.

This chain links TRBV4-2 with TRBJ1-1, with D unresolved. The CDR3 contains 17 residues. V was clipped by 0 bases and J by 7 bases, with 21 bases between them. In germline, CDR1 is LGHNA, CDR2 YNFKEQ. CDR3 nucleotides: TGTGCCAGCAGCCAAGATGACGTCCCTGAGAGGCGGGTTGAAGCTTTCTTT. Protein product: CASSQDDVPERRVEAFF.

The rearrangement joins TRBV10-3 to TRBJ2-1; TRBD2 matches 8 bases. The germline gives CDR1 ENHRY, CDR2 SYGVKD. J was trimmed by 4 bases and V by 2 bases; bases with no gene match: 7. The CDR3 loop spans 16 amino acids. The DNA of the CDR3 is TGTGCCATCAGTGAGCTACTAGCGGTCCTATACAATGAGCAGTTCTTC. Residues: CAISELLAVLYNEQFF.

V usage is TRBV14 and J usage is TRBJ2-3, with TRBD2 identical over 12 bases. Per the germline V gene, CDR1 is SGHDN and CDR2 is FVKESK. J lost 4 bases, V lost 5 bases, and 7 bases had no gene match. CDR3 length equals 16 residues. The CDR3 DNA reads as TGTGCCAGCAGCTGGACCCTAGCGGGAGGGCCAGATACGCAGTATTTT. It yields the protein CASSWTLAGGPDTQYF.

This clone was counted a few times. V is TRBV30 and J is TRBJ2-5; TRBD2 is a possible D gene (5 bases). The DNA matches TRBJ2-7 better at its end, which makes the J call doubtful. The V gene's germline CDR1 is GTSNPN and CDR2 SVGIG (reference sequence). The CDR3 runs 13 residues. The CDR3 region is CAWREDGPYEQYF. For the CDR3, the DNA is TGTGCCTGGAGGGAGGACGGGCCTTACGAGCAGTACTTC.

V usage is TRBV6-1 and J usage is TRBJ2-2, with 9 bases that match TRBD1. The CDR3 is 14 residues long. Per germline, CDR1 MNHNS and CDR2 SASEGT. V was pared by 4 bases and J by 6 bases, with 3 bases of the junction left unmatched. Written as DNA, the CDR3 is TGTGCCAGCAGTGCCGGGACAGGGTCCGGGGAGCTGTTTTTT. Translating gives CASSAGTGSGELFF.

The rearrangement links TRBV2 to TRBJ2-1, with 7 bases fitting TRBD2. CDR3 length: 12 residues. Trimming removed 3 bases from V and 12 bases from J; junction bases left unmatched: 5. Germline CDR1 and CDR2: SNHLY and FYNNEI. The CDR3 loop reads CASSDGGRGQFF. The CDR3 DNA is TGTGCCAGCAGTGACGGCGGGAGAGGGCAGTTCTTC.

The chain is built from TRBV15 and TRBJ2-1; 8 positions agree with TRBD2. V lost 1 base, J lost 12 bases, and 11 bases stayed unmatched. Germline CDR1 LNHNV, CDR2 YYDKDF (reference sequence). The CDR3 extends over 15 amino acids. The CDR3 DNA reads TGTGCCACCAGCAGAGGGGGTAGCGGGAATACAAGGCAGTTCTTC. It encodes CATSRGGSGNTRQFF.

The chain combines TRBV5-4 with TRBJ2-3, with no clear D. This CDR3 contains 15 residues. Per germline, CDR1 SGHNT and CDR2 YYREEE (reference sequence). Between the trimmed V and J ends, which lost 0 bases and 3 bases, there was a span of 11 bases. CDR3 bases: TGTGCCAGCAGCTTGGCCCTTGCAGTGACAGATACGCAGTATTTT. Translated: CASSLALAVTDTQYF.

The chain uses TRBV9 and TRBJ2-2, with 7 bases that match TRBD1. Per the germline V gene, CDR1 is SGDLS and CDR2 is YYNGEE. The CDR3 totals 13 residues. The V gene end was trimmed by 7 bases and the J gene end by 7 bases; junction bases not matched to a gene: 7. The CDR3 loop is CASGDRVGGELFF. In DNA, the CDR3 is TGTGCCAGCGGTGACAGGGTTGGCGGGGAGCTGTTTTTT.

This clone has a single count. The chain uses TRBV19 and TRBJ2-3, with 8 bases that match TRBD1. Per germline, CDR1 LNHDA and CDR2 SQIVND (reference sequence). The CDR3 sequence is 15 residues long. The J segment lost 0 bases and the V segment lost 6 bases, leaving 5 bases of the junction unmatched. This CDR3 reads CASSLRQGSTDTQYF. The CDR3 DNA follows: TGTGCCAGTAGCCTCAGACAGGGGAGCACAGATACGCAGTATTTT.